The clone carrying this T cell receptor (beta chain) was recorded at least ten times. This library used about 360 ng RNA and molecular barcoded adaptors spanning alpha/delta and beta/gamma chains. TCRdb re-analysed the reads in MiXCR, keeping a single row per CDR3 protein. The sample has some 46,000 distinct CDR3 sequences; about a fifth are singletons. The sample originates from a study of read filtering for tumor transcriptome and immune sequencing. Study in general: Per sample, TCR-region reads ranged about 3.5 to 11 million by IR-seq, about 80 to 1,400 by RNA-seq.

Sampling of bone marrow took place during active disease in every patient. The material sequenced was a population of CD138-negative cells sorted from bone marrow. The clonotype was recovered from a donor at least 40 years old with multiple myeloma.

CDR3 amino acids: CASSPNSGPLEQYF. DNA of the CDR3: TGTGCCAGCAGCCCGAACTCCGGACCCCTAGAGCAGTACTTC. This rearrangement joins TRBV7-2 to TRBJ2-7; D is unclear. CDR3 length equals 14 residues. Per the germline V gene, CDR1 is SGHTA and CDR2 is FQGNSA. V was pared by 5 bases and J by 7 bases, with 18 bases between.